This T cell receptor beta chain was captured by sequencing in a study of blood T cell repertoires in COVID-19 (dated by TCRdb to the early 2020s). Notes on the research overall: Collaborator samples came from the United States, Italy and Spain and covered acute and convalescent phases of COVID-19. Where HLA class I and class II types were available, the types were taken from metadata supplied by the sample provider, not from assay-based typing. The material from the prospective study consisted of cDNA or gDNA derived from T cells, B-cell-depleted T cells, or PBMCs. Sample metadata almost always included a de-identified subject ID, COVID-19 status, age in years and sex. Samples came from the ongoing ImmuneRACE study (first 160 participants) plus 1,254 subjects from 6 global collaborators. The dataset comprised deeply sampled blood TCRbeta repertoires from subjects exposed to, actively infected with, or recovered from COVID-19. The repertoires were released in a freely available public database meant as a resource for research on the immune response to SARS-CoV-2. Paper-wide results and their limitations: Clinical and demographic metadata were provided uncurated, with the amount varying by source and participant.

Concerning this clone: This clone's antigen is unknown. No base quality information exists; no much larger clone differs at one position.

V trim: 4 bases; J trim: 4 bases; unmatched bases: 12. CDR1 and CDR2, per the germline V gene, are SGHRS and YFSETQ. The CDR3 holds 16 amino acids from the cysteine to the phenylalanine. The read is trimmed to its CDR3 DNA, 48 bases read in frame from base 1. TCRbeta CDR3 regions were amplified from genomic DNA by means of the immunoSEQ Assay, a bias-controlled multiplex PCR. As for the authors' bioinformatics: The number of nucleated cells in each sample was estimated by amplification of reference gene primers within the assay. Sequence reads were collapsed and filtered to measure the absolute abundance of every unique TCRbeta CDR3 rearrangement. For each sample, productive Simpson clonality was calculated as the square root of Simpson's diversity index over productive rearrangements. Entries here come from immuneACCESS through TCRdb and include only in-frame sequences with V and J called. Some clones fail to appear in such tables; in the studies checked, an unresolved V gene covers under half of the shortfall, and the cause of the remainder is unknown. The V and J calls and the clone size are those of that table, but D and trimming were determined from the DNA. The sample table holds more than 350,000 clones, of which more than 75% were seen once. About 10% of the sample is in the top ten clones.

One collaborating source in Seattle enrolled patients while the patients were actively infected and followed the patients over time throughout the course of disease. Collaborating institutions collected whole blood in K2EDTA tubes following their own protocols. For TCRbeta analysis, collaborator samples were shipped as frozen whole blood, as isolated PBMCs, or as DNA extracted from either sample type. This receptor was identified in a woman in her 30s with COVID-19, enrolled during active disease. The chain was built from TRBV5-1 and TRBJ1-2; 8 bases in the junction line up with TRBD1. Input material: peripheral blood. The sequenced DNA: TGCGCCAGCAGCCCTATAAGAGGGACAGGACTCTATGGCTACACCTTC. Its product reads: CASSPIRGTGLYGYTF. Full variable domain (CDR3 extended with the reference TRBV5-1 and TRBJ1-2 proteins): KAGVTQTPRYLIKTRGQQVTLSCSPISGHRSVSWYQQTPGQGLQFLFEYFSETQRNKGNFPGRFSGRQFSNSRSEMNVSTLELGDSALYLCASSPIRGTGLYGYTFGSGTRLTVV.